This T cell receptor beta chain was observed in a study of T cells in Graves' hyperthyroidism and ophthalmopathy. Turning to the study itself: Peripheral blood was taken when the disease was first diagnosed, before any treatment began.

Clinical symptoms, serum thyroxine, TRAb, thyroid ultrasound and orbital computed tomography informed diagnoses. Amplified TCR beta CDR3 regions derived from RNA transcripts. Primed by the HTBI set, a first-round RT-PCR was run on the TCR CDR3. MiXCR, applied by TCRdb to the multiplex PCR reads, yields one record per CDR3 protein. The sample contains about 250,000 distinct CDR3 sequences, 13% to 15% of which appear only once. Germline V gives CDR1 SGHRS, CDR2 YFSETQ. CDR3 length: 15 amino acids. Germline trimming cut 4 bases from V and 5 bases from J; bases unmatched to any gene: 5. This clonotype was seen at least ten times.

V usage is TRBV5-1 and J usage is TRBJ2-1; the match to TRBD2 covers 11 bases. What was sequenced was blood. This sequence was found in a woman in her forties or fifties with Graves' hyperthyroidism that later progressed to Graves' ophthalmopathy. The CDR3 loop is CASSARLAGNNEQFF. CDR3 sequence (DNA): TGCGCCAGCAGCGCCAGACTAGCGGGGAACAATGAGCAGTTCTTC.